This T cell receptor (beta chain) was captured in a study of OX40 agonist ivuxolimab in advanced cancers. Study-wide results and caveats: People who partly responded at 0.1-3.0 mg/kg had some of the least clonal expansion seen. Averaging showed that CD8+ T cells had more expanded clones than CD4+ did. Determination of antigen specificity was not performed for the expanded peripheral T cells.

The germline V gene encodes CDR1 SGHVS and CDR2 FQNEAQ. The CDR3 sequence is 16 residues long. The ends lost 5 bases at V and 4 bases at J; junction bases unmatched: 10. Remarks on this clone: Its target is not known.

Profiled with immunoSEQ multiplex PCR; TCRdb holds only in-frame clones, not every one. Of 60,000 to 75,000 clones listed, about 91% were seen once; the top ten hold roughly 4%. Here the sequenced sample was CD4+ or CD8+ T cells sorted from blood, taken in a trial of the OX40 agonist ivuxolimab. The clonotype originates from an adult with an advanced solid tumor such as melanoma, head and neck, liver or kidney cancer. The chain has TRBV7-8 and TRBJ2-2; 7 nucleotides agree with TRBD1. CDR3 amino acids: CASSPDRSFVTGELFF. The CDR3 region has the DNA TGTGCCAGCAGCCCGGACAGGTCTTTCGTCACCGGGGAGCTGTTTTTT.